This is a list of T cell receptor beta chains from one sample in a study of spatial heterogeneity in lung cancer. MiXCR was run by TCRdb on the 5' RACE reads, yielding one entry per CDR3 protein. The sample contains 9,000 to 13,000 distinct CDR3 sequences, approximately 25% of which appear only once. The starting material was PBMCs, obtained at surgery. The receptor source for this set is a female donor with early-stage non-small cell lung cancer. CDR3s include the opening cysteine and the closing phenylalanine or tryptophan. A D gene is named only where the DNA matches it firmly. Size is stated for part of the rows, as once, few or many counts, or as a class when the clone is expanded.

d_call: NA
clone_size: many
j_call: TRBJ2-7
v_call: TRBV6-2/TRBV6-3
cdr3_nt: TGTGCCAGCAGTCTGCGGGAGAGGACAGGCGAGCAGTACTTC
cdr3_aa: CASSLRERTGEQYF

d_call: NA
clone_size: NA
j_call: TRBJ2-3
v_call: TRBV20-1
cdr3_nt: TGCAGTGCTAGATCCCCTCCAGCGTCCTCTAGCACAGATACGCAGTATTTT
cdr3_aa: CSARSPPASSSTDTQYF

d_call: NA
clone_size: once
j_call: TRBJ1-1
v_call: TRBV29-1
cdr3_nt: TGCAGCGTTAGTCCAACACGGAACACTGAAGCTTTCTTT
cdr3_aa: CSVSPTRNTEAFF

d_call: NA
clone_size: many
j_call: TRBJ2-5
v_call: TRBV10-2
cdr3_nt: TGCGCCAGCAGTGAGTCGGTGAGAGAGACCCAGTACTTC
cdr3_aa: CASSESVRETQYF

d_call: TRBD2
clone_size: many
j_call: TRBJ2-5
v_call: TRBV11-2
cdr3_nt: TGTGCCAGCAGCGTCCTCCCTCGACTAGCGGGAAGGGAGACCCAGTACTTC
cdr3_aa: CASSVLPRLAGRETQYF

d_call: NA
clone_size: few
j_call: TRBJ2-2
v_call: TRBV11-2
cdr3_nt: TGTGCCAGCAGCTTAGATTGGCGCGGAGATGACGGAGCCCGAGGGGAGCTGTTTTTT
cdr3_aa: CASSLDWRGDDGARGELFF

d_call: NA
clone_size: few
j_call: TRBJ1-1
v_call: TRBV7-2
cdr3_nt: TGTGCCAGCAGCTCTCAGGTGGACACTGAAGCTTTCTTT
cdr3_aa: CASSSQVDTEAFF

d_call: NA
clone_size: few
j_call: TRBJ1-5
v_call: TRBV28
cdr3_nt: TGTGCCAGCAGTAAGCGGGGTCTAGGGCCCCAGCATTTT
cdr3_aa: CASSKRGLGPQHF

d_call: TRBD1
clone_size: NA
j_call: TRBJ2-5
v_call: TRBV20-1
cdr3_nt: TGCAGTGCTATCTCAGGACAGGCGAGCCAGTACTTC
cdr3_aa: CSAISGQASQYF

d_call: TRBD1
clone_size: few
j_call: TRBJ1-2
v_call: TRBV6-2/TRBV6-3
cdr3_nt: TGTGCCAGCAGTTACTCGACAGGGGGGCCGAAAGCCTTC
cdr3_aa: CASSYSTGGPKAF

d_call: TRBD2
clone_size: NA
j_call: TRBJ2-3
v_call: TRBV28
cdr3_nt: TGTGCCAGCAGACTTACGGGACTACTGACTAGCACAGATACGCAGTATTTT
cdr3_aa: CASRLTGLLTSTDTQYF

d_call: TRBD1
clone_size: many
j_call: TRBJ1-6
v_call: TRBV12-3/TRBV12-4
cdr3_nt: TGTGCCAGCAGTCCCTCGTCAGGGGGCTATTCACCCCTCCACTTT
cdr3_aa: CASSPSSGGYSPLHF

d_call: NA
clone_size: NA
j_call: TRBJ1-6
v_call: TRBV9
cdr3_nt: TGTGCCAGCATCCTCATTCGGCAGGAGCATAATTCACCCCTCCACTTT
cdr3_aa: CASILIRQEHNSPLHF

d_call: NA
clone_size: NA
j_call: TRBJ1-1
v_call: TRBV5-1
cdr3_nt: TGCGCCAGCAGCGAGGGGATGCGGACTGAAGCTTTCTTT
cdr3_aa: CASSEGMRTEAFF

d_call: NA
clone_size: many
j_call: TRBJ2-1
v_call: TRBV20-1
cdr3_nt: TGCAGTGCTAGATGGGGATACAATGAGCAGTTCTTC
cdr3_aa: CSARWGYNEQFF

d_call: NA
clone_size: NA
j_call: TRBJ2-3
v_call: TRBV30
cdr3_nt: TGTGCCTGGAGCCGAGGTAGCAGGAGGACAGATACGCAGTATTTT
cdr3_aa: CAWSRGSRRTDTQYF

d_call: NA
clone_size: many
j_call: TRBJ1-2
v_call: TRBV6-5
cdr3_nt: TGTGCCAGCACCCTCGGGGGAGGCGGCGGCTACACCTTC
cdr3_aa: CASTLGGGGGYTF

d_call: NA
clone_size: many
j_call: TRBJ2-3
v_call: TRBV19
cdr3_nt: TGTGCCAGTCGCCCGATTAGCGGTGATACGCAGTATTTT
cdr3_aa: CASRPISGDTQYF

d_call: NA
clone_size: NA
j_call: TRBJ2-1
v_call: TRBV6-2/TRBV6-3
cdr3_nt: TGCGCCAGCGCCAGGGGGGACGACTACAATGTGCAGTTCTTC
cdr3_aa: CASARGDDYNVQFF

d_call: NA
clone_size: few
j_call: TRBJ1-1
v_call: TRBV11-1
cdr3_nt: TGTGCCAGCAGCCGAGGCGGGCTTGAGACTGAAGCTTTCTTT
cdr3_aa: CASSRGGLETEAFF

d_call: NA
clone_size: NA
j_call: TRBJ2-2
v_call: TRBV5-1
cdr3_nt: TGCGCCAGCAGCTTTAAGGACTCAGGTACCGGGGAGCTGTTTTTT
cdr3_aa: CASSFKDSGTGELFF

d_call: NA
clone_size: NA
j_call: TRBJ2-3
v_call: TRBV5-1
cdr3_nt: TGCGCCAGCAGCCAAACCGGGCCCTCGAGGGGCACAGATACGCAGTATTTT
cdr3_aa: CASSQTGPSRGTDTQYF

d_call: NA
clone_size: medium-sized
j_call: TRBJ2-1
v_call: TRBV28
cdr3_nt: TGTGCCAGCAGTTCCCCCAAGTACTTCAATGAGCAGTTCTTC
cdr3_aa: CASSSPKYFNEQFF

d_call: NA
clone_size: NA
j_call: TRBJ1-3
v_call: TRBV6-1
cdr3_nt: TGTGCCAGCCTCGCGGGGGGAGCTGGAAACACCATATATTTT
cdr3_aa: CASLAGGAGNTIYF

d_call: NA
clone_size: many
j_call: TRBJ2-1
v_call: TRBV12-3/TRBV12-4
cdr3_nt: TGTGCCAGCAGTTTACATTCCTACAATGAGCAGTTCTTC
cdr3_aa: CASSLHSYNEQFF

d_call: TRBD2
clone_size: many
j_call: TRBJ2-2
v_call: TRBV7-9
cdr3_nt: TGTGCCAGCAGCGTACGAGGAGCGGGAGGTCACACCGGGGAGCTGTTTTTT
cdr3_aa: CASSVRGAGGHTGELFF

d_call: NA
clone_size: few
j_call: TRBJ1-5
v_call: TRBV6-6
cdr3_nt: TGTGCCAGCAGTTACACGTCGACAGCCTATCAGCATTTT
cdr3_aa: CASSYTSTAYQHF

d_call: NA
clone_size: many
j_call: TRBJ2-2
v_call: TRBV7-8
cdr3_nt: TGTGCCAGCAGCTTAGCGAGCGGGACAGCTTCGAACACCGGGGAGCTGTTTTTT
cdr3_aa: CASSLASGTASNTGELFF

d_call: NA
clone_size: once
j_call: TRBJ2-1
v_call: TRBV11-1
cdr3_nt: TGTGCCAGCAGCTTAGCTGGTAAGCGACAATCGGAGCAGTTCTTC
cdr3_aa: CASSLAGKRQSEQFF

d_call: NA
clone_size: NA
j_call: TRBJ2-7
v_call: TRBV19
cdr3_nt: TGTGCCAGTAGTATAGTCGGAGCCTACGAGCAGTACTTC
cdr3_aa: CASSIVGAYEQYF

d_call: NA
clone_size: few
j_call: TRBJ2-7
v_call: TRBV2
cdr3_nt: TGTGCCAGCAGGGAAACAAGGACCTACGAGCAGTACTTC
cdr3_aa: CASRETRTYEQYF

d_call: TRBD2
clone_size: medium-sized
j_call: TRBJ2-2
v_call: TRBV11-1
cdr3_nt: TGTGCCAGCAGCCCCGGACTAGCGGGAGGAACCGGGGAGCTGTTTTTT
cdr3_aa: CASSPGLAGGTGELFF

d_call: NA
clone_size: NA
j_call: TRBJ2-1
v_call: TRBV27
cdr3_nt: TGTGCCAGCAGCCTACTAGCAGCCCGCTCCTACAATGAGCAGTTCTTC
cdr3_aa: CASSLLAARSYNEQFF

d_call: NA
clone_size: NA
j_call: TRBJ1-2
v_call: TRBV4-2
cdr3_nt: TGTGCCAGCAGCCTGGTGGAGGGGGACTATGGCTACACCTTC
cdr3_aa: CASSLVEGDYGYTF

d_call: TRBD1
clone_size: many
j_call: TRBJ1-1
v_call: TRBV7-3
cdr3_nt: TGTGCCAGCGGATTAGGGGACAGGGTTGACACTGAAGCTTTCTTT
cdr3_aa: CASGLGDRVDTEAFF

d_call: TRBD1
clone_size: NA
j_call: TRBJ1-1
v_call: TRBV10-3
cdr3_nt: TGTGCCATCAGTGAGAGCCCGGGACAGAGGAAGGCTGAAGCTTTCTTT
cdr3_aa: CAISESPGQRKAEAFF

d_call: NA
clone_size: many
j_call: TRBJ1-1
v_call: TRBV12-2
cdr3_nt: TGTGCAAGTCGCTTCCTGAGTGTTTCTGACACTGAAGCTTTCTTT
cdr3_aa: CASRFLSVSDTEAFF

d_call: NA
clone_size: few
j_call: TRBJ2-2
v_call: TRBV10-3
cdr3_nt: TGTGCCATCAGTGATCTCGCGGGGACCGGGGAGCTGTTTTTT
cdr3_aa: CAISDLAGTGELFF

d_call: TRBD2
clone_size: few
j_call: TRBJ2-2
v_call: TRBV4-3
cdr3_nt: TGCGCCAGCAGCCTCCAGGCAGCGGGAGACGCCCGGGAGCTGTTTTTT
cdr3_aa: CASSLQAAGDARELFF

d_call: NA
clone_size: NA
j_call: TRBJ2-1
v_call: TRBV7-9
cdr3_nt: TGTGCCAGCGGCGCGGGTACCCTACTGAATGAGCAGTTCTTC
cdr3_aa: CASGAGTLLNEQFF

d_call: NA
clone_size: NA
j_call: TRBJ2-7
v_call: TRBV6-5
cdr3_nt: TGTGCCAGCAGTTATGGAACCACAGCCTACTACGAGCAGTACTTC
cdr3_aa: CASSYGTTAYYEQYF

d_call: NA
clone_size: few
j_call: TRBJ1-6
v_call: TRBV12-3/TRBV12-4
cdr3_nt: TGTGCCAGCAGTTTGGGACGGGGGTATAATTCACCCCTCCACTTT
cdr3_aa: CASSLGRGYNSPLHF

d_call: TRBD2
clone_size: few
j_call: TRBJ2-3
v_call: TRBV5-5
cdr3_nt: TGTGCCAGCAGTTTCAGCGGGAGCCCAGATACGCAGTATTTT
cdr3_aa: CASSFSGSPDTQYF

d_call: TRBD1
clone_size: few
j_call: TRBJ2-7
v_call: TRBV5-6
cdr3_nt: TGTGCCAGCAGAAGACAGGGAATGGTAACCTCCTACGAGCAGTACTTC
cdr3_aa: CASRRQGMVTSYEQYF

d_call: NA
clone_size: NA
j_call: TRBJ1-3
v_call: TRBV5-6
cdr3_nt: TGTGCCAGCAGCTTGGATAGCTCTGGAAACACCATATATTTT
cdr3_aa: CASSLDSSGNTIYF

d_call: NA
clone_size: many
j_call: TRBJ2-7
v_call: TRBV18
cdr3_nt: TGTGCCAGCTCACCGGGAGCGGGCTACGAGCAGTACTTC
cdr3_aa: CASSPGAGYEQYF

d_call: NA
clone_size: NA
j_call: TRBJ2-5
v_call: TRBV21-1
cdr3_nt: TGTGCCAGCAGCAAAGGGGTCGAAGAGACCCAGTACTTC
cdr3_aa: CASSKGVEETQYF

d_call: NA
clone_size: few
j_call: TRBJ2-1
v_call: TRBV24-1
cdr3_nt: TGTGCCACCAGTGATTTTAGATCGAGCGTCGATGAGCAGTTCTTC
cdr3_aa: CATSDFRSSVDEQFF

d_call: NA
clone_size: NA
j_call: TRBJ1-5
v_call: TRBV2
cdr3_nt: TGTGCCAGCACCCAAGGGACGGTTCAGCCCCAGCATTTT
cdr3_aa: CASTQGTVQPQHF

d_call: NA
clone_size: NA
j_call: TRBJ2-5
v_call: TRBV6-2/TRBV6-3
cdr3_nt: TGTGCCAGCAGTTCGGGATCCCACTCCGGAGAGACCCAGTACTTC
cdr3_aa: CASSSGSHSGETQYF

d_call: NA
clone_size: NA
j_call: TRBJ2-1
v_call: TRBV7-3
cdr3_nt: TGTGCCAGCAGCCCTCGTCCGGGGGATGAGCAGTTCTTC
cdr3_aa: CASSPRPGDEQFF

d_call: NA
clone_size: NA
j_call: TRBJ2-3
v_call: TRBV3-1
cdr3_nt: TGTGCCAGCAGCCAAGTAGCTAGTGCGCAGTATTTT
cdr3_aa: CASSQVASAQYF

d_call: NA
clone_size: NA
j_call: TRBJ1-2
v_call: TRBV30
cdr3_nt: TGTGCCTGGAGTGCCCAGGACGGCTATGGCTACACCTTC
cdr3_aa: CAWSAQDGYGYTF

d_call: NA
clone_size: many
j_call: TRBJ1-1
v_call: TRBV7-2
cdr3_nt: TGTGCCAGCAGCTTTCAACCGAACACTGAAGCTTTCTTT
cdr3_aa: CASSFQPNTEAFF

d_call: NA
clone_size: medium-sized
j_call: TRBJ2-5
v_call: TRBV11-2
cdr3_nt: TGTGCCAGCAGCTGGACCCTGGACGGTGGATGGGGGACCCAGTACTTC
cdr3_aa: CASSWTLDGGWGTQYF

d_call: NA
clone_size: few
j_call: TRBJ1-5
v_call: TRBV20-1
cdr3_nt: TGCAGTGCTAGTGACGGGCAGCCCCAGCATTTT
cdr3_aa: CSASDGQPQHF

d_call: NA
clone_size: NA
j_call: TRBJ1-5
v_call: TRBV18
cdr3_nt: TGTGCCAGCTCTCAAGGGGGGAGCAATCAGCCCCAGCATTTT
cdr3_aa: CASSQGGSNQPQHF

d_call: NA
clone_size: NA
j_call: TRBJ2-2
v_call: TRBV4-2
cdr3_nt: TGTGCCAGCAGCCAAGGGTCCAGGGTGAACACCGGGGAGCTGTTTTTT
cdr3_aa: CASSQGSRVNTGELFF

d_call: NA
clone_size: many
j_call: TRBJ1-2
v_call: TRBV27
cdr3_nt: TGTGCCAGCAGTTCCTTGTCAGACAACTATGGCTACACCTTC
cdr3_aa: CASSSLSDNYGYTF